The next 25 T cell receptor beta chains were all read from a single sample in a study of CD8+ T cells in alopecia areata. Extraction and reverse transcription of RNA yielded cDNA as the sequencing template. TCRdb keeps only in-frame clones here, not all; method: immunoSEQ multiplex PCR. The table records a few hundred thousand clones, approximately 60% of them present only once. The sequenced sample consisted of CD8+ T cells sorted from blood. The receptor source for this set is a human donor in good health.

The chain has TRBV7-9 and TRBJ2-5, with D maybe TRBD2 (6 bases). The J call may be faulty, since TRBJ2-7 better matches the DNA end. Germline lookup yields CDR1 SEHNR and CDR2 FQNEAQ (reference sequence). The CDR3 totals 15 residues. In nucleotides, the CDR3 is TGTGCCAGCAGTTCGACCGACGGGAGCTCCTACGAGCAGTACTTC. This encodes CASSSTDGSSYEQYF.

Only a few counts were recorded for this clone. Other DNA sequences from this sample encode an identical CDR3 as well. The J gene is TRBJ2-2, the V gene TRBV29-1; the D call may be TRBD1 or TRBD2 (5 bases each). The CDR3 sequence is 14 residues long. The germline CDR1 and CDR2 sequences are SQVTM and ANQGSEA. The germline V and J ends were trimmed by 3 bases and 2 bases, with 10 bases remaining between them. CDR3 DNA: TGCAGCGTTGAGTACGGGGCCAACACCGGGGAGCTGTTTTTT. Translated: CSVEYGANTGELFF.

V and J are TRBV30 and TRBJ2-5, with D perhaps given as TRBD1 or TRBD2 (6 bases each). This CDR3 comprises 8 residues. Germline V gene sequence: CDR1 GTSNPN, CDR2 SVGIG (reference sequence). CDR3 protein: CADGGGYF. For the CDR3, the DNA is TGTGCTGATGGAGGGGGGTACTTC.

The chain uses TRBV10-2 and TRBJ2-7, with TRBD1 matching over 8 bases. The ends lost 8 bases at V and 0 bases at J; junction bases unmatched: 6. Germline assignment: CDR1 WSHSY and CDR2 SAAADI. CDR3 size: 14 residues. CDR3 DNA: TGCGCCAGCTTAAAGGGACAGGACTCCTACGAGCAGTACTTC. Amino acids: CASLKGQDSYEQYF.

As concerns this clone: This may be a read error: a much more frequent sequence differs by one nucleotide. The same CDR3 can be traced to other DNA sequences in this sample. This chain connects TRBV7-6 to TRBJ2-3; TRBD2 aligns across 10 bases. There are 14 residues in the CDR3. The germline gives CDR1 SGHVS, CDR2 FNYEAQ. CDR3 coding DNA: TGTGCCAGCAGCCTAGCGGGGGGCACAGATACGCAGTATTTT. Translated, it gives CASSLAGGTDTQYF. The variable domain in full, completed from reference TRBV7-6 and TRBJ2-3, reads GAGVSQSPRYKVTKRGQDVALRCDPISGHVSLYWYRQALGQGPEFLTYFNYEAQQDKSGLPNDRFSAERPEGSISTLTIQRTEQRDSAMYRCASSLAGGTDTQYFGPGTRLTVL.

In its sample, this clone was seen once. The rearrangement uses TRBV29-1 and TRBJ1-2, with TRBD1 matching over 8 bases. The CDR3 runs 15 residues. The germline V gene encodes CDR1 SQVTM and CDR2 ANQGSEA. After removal of 2 bases from V and 1 base from J, the junction contained 6 bases not matched to a gene. DNA for the CDR3: TGCAGCGTTGAAACTGGACAGGGAGTTAACTATGGCTACACCTTC. Protein product: CSVETGQGVNYGYTF.

The rearrangement joins TRBV29-1 to TRBJ1-1; 8 bases map to TRBD1. Germline CDR1 SQVTM, CDR2 ANQGSEA. There are 15 residues in the CDR3. The V segment lost 2 bases and the J segment 4 bases; nucleotides outside the gene matches: 9. CDR3 bases: TGCAGCGTTGAAAGAAGCAGGGGGCCGGGCACTGAAGCTTTCTTT. Translation: CSVERSRGPGTEAFF. The complete variable domain, with remaining parts taken from reference TRBV29-1 and TRBJ1-1, reads SAVISQKPSRDICQRGTSLTIQCQVDSQVTMMFWYRQQPGQSLTLIATANQGSEATYESGFVIDKFPISRPNLTFSTLTVSNMSPEDSSIYLCSVERSRGPGTEAFFGQGTRLTVV.

J is TRBJ2-5 and V is TRBV29-1; D remains unclear. This CDR3 has 11 residues. The V end was cut by 5 bases, the J end by 0 bases, with 4 bases between. Germline CDR1 SQVTM, CDR2 ANQGSEA. In nucleotides, the CDR3 is TGCAGCGTTTATCACCAAGAGACCCAGTACTTC. Encoded protein: CSVYHQETQYF.

CDR3 amino acids: CAWSGYEQYF. In DNA form, the CDR3 reads TGTGCCTGGAGTGGATACGAGCAGTACTTC. The V call is TRBV30, the J call TRBJ2-7; D gene uncertain. This CDR3 is built from 10 residues. From germline, CDR1 is GTSNPN and CDR2 SVGIG (reference sequence). With 1 base removed from V and 4 bases from J, the gap between germline ends came to 2 bases. Looking up the rest from reference TRBV30 and TRBJ2-7 gives the full variable domain: SQTIHQWPATLVQPVGSPLSLECTVEGTSNPNLYWYRQAAGRGLQLLFYSVGIGQISSEVPQNLSASRPQDRQFILSSKKLLLSDSGFYLCAWSGYEQYFGPGTRLTVT.

The J gene is TRBJ1-6, the V gene TRBV19; D is undetermined. The CDR3 covers 11 residues. With 8 bases removed from V and 14 bases from J, the gap between germline ends came to 13 bases. From germline, CDR1 is LNHDA and CDR2 SQIVND (reference sequence). The chain's CDR3 is CASAAGFTLHF. CDR3 in DNA: TGTGCCAGTGCGGCCGGGTTTACCCTCCACTTT.

This chain uses TRBV2 with TRBJ1-5; D is unresolved. This CDR3 has 12 amino acids. Germline CDR1 SNHLY, CDR2 FYNNEI. V lost 4 bases and J 3 bases, leaving 4 bases between the germline ends. CDR3 residues: CASSGNNQPQHF. CDR3 in DNA: TGTGCCAGCAGTGGGAACAATCAGCCCCAGCATTTT. Looking up the rest from reference TRBV2 and TRBJ1-5 gives the full variable domain: EPEVTQTPSHQVTQMGQEVILRCVPISNHLYFYWYRQILGQKVEFLVSFYNNEISEKSEIFDDQFSVERPDGSNFTLKIRSTKLEDSAMYFCASSGNNQPQHFGDGTRLSIL.

This sequence joins TRBV5-1 and TRBJ1-1, with D perhaps matching TRBD1 (6 bases). V was clipped by 1 base and J by 5 bases, with 9 bases between them. Germline V lookup: CDR1 SGHRS, CDR2 YFSETQ. The CDR3 runs 13 residues. This CDR3 reads CASSLKQGTEAFF. As DNA, the CDR3 is TGCGCCAGCAGCTTGAAACAGGGTACTGAAGCTTTCTTT.

V is TRBV2 and J is TRBJ2-1; D possibly corresponds to TRBD2 (6 bases). Germline V gene sequence: CDR1 SNHLY, CDR2 FYNNEI. The CDR3 runs to 11 residues. V was cut by 10 bases and J by 7 bases, with 11 bases left in between. The CDR3 DNA follows: TGTGCCAACCAACGGGGGAATGAGCAGTTCTTC. Its translation is CANQRGNEQFF.

The chain employs TRBV7-3 and TRBJ2-1; the match to TRBD2 covers 10 bases. This CDR3 spans 18 amino acids. Germline CDR1 SGHTA, CDR2 FQGTGA. Germline trimming cut 4 bases from V and 3 bases from J; bases unmatched to any gene: 12. The CDR3 protein is CASSSPQSSGGRYNEQFF. CDR3 sequence (DNA): TGTGCCAGCAGCTCCCCCCAGAGTAGCGGGGGGCGCTACAATGAGCAGTTCTTC.

In regard to this clone: Other DNA sequences in the same sample also yield this CDR3. The rearrangement joins TRBV29-1 to TRBJ2-7; D is ambiguous. Germline assignment: CDR1 SQVTM and CDR2 ANQGSEA. This CDR3 has 11 amino acids. With 0 bases removed from V and 3 bases from J, the gap between germline ends came to 3 bases. The CDR3 sequence is CSVEESYEQYF. Here the CDR3 DNA reads TGCAGCGTTGAAGAGAGCTACGAGCAGTACTTC.

About this clone itself: A read error may account for a junction end that differs from germline. V and J are TRBV29-1 and TRBJ2-1; the D gene is possibly TRBD1 (5 bases). The germline V gene has CDR1 SQVTM and CDR2 ANQGSEA. The CDR3 length is 16 residues. The DNA for the CDR3 is TGCAGCGTTGACGGGCTAGGAGACAGACGCTTCAATGCGCAGTTCTTC. It yields the protein CSVDGLGDRRFNAQFF.

Comment on this clone: Different DNA sequences within this sample yield the same CDR3. The chain combines TRBV4-1 with TRBJ2-7; 7 nucleotides agree with TRBD1. CDR1 MGHRA and CDR2 YSYEKL come from the germline V gene. V lost 1 base, J lost 5 bases, and 2 bases stayed unmatched. This CDR3 is built from 13 residues. Here the CDR3 DNA reads TGCGCCAGCAGCCAAGTGGGGACAGACGAGCAGTACTTC. Its translation is CASSQVGTDEQYF.

The table lists this clone with a count of one. The rearrangement uses TRBV6-1 and TRBJ2-5; TRBD1 matches 8 bases. V gave up 1 base and J gave up 5 bases; unmatched junction bases: 9. The CDR3 sequence is 16 residues long. CDR1 MNHNS and CDR2 SASEGT come from the germline V gene. CDR3 in amino acids: CASSEGRQGAWETQYF. The CDR3 DNA is TGTGCCAGCAGTGAAGGTCGCCAGGGGGCCTGGGAGACCCAGTACTTC.

The V and J genes are TRBV6-5 and TRBJ2-2; the D is unclear. Trimming removed 0 bases at V and 1 base at J, with 6 bases between. The CDR3 length is 15 residues. Looked up from germline, CDR1 is MNHEY and CDR2 is SVGAGI. CDR3 nucleotide sequence: TGTGCCAGCAGTTACTCGCCGCGGAACACCGGGGAGCTGTTTTTT. This codes for CASSYSPRNTGELFF.

J is TRBJ2-5 and V is TRBV4-1, with D unclear. This CDR3 has 14 residues. The germline gives CDR1 MGHRA, CDR2 YSYEKL. Deletions cut 1 base from V and 5 bases from J, with 11 bases between. The CDR3 here is CASSQGTYSETQYF. CDR3 bases: TGCGCCAGCAGCCAAGGGACCTACTCTGAGACCCAGTACTTC.

This chain connects TRBV18 to TRBJ2-7; D is ambiguous. Trimming left V 6 bases short and J 9 bases short, with 18 bases between. This CDR3 comprises 13 residues. CDR1 is KGHSH and CDR2 is LQKENI in the germline V gene. The chain's CDR3 is CASSLPPPRGQYF. In DNA, the CDR3 is TGTGCCAGCTCCCTACCACCTCCCCGTGGGCAGTACTTC.

The J gene is TRBJ1-1, the V gene TRBV29-1; D is unclear. Germline CDR1 and CDR2: SQVTM and ANQGSEA. The V end was cut by 7 bases, the J end by 4 bases, with 10 bases between. The CDR3 is 11 amino acids. CDR3 loop: CSALQGTEAFF. The CDR3 region has the DNA TGCAGCGCACTTCAAGGCACTGAAGCTTTCTTT.

The rearrangement uses TRBV29-1 and TRBJ1-2; D is unresolved. Germline lookup yields CDR1 SQVTM and CDR2 ANQGSEA. Trimming shortened V by 5 bases and J by 8 bases, and 24 bases separated the two germline ends. The CDR3 is 15 amino acids. The DNA of the CDR3 is TGCAGCGTTCGGTGGATGGGCGGCGACCTGGGAGGCTACACCTTC. The encoded protein is CSVRWMGGDLGGYTF.

CDR3: CASSQSHRQPHGYTF. The DNA of the CDR3 is TGCGCCAGCAGTCAATCACACCGACAGCCCCATGGCTACACCTTC. The chain couples TRBV23-1 to TRBJ1-2, with a tentative D call TRBD1 (5 bases). TRBV23-1 is filed as an ORF, its function uncertain. Trimming took off 0 bases at V and 6 bases at J, with 14 bases between the two ends. The CDR3 is made up of 15 amino acids.

This clone was seen just once. V usage is TRBV29-1 and J usage is TRBJ1-1; perhaps TRBD1 as D (5 bases). The CDR3 runs to 12 residues. V was clipped by 3 bases and J by 8 bases, with 13 bases between them. Germline V gene lookup returns CDR1 SQVTM and CDR2 ANQGSEA. CDR3 protein: CSVEGLGVEAFF. The DNA for the CDR3 is TGCAGCGTTGAGGGACTTGGGGTAGAAGCTTTCTTT. Drawing the rest from reference TRBV29-1 and TRBJ1-1, the complete variable domain is SAVISQKPSRDICQRGTSLTIQCQVDSQVTMMFWYRQQPGQSLTLIATANQGSEATYESGFVIDKFPISRPNLTFSTLTVSNMSPEDSSIYLCSVEGLGVEAFFGQGTRLTVV.